Shown below are 19 T cell receptor beta chains from a single sample sequenced in a study of T cell repertoires in cytomegalovirus infection. Via MiXCR, TCRdb re-called the reads, giving one row per CDR3 protein. Of about 900,000 distinct CDR3 sequences listed, under 40% are singletons. The antigens for these receptors are not known. The sample consisted of cultured CD8+ T cells from PBMCs, taken from culture after CMV antigen stimulation. These receptors were obtained from a human donor in good health (CMV status not recorded). Some clones in this sample may be carry-over from other donors' samples.

A note on this clonotype: Being one base from a much bigger clone, this may be a read error. V is TRBV7-9 and J is TRBJ1-4; TRBD1 aligns across 7 bases. Germline lookup yields CDR1 SEHNR and CDR2 FQNEAQ (reference sequence). The CDR3 loop spans 15 amino acids. CDR3 sequence: CVSRSRTGPDEKLFF. The CDR3 bases are TGTGTCAGCAGATCCCGGACAGGACCCGATGAAAAACTGTTTTTT.

This clonotype appeared a few times. The chain has TRBV5-1 and TRBJ2-7; D not certain. Germline V gives CDR1 SGHRS, CDR2 YFSETQ. Trimming pared 0 bases from V and 6 bases from J, leaving 4 bases between. The CDR3 runs to 11 residues. The CDR3 nucleotides read TGCGCCAGCAGCTTGGAGGCCGAGCAGTACGTC. Protein sequence: CASSLEAEQYV.

This sequence joins TRBV5-1 and TRBJ1-4; D remains ambiguous. CDR3 length: 15 amino acids. Germline V gives CDR1 SGHRS, CDR2 YFSETQ. Trimming cost V 0 bases and J 8 bases, with 14 bases left between them. The CDR3 loop is CASSLGTEEREKLFF. As DNA, the CDR3 is TGCGCCAGCAGCTTGGGTACTGAGGAGAGAGAAAAACTGTTTTTT.

The V and J genes are TRBV27 and TRBJ1-2; no reliable D call. This CDR3 is built from 11 residues. Germline CDR1 and CDR2: MNHEY and SMNVEV (reference sequence). Trimming took off 6 bases at V and 4 bases at J, with 6 bases between the two ends. The CDR3 is CASRGTYGYTF. DNA of the CDR3: TGTGCCAGCAGGGGAACCTATGGCTACACCTTC.

The genes are TRBV12-3 or TRBV12-4 and TRBJ1-6; a possible D gene is TRBD1 (5 bases). Trimming left V 7 bases short and J 9 bases short, with 10 bases between. The CDR3 sequence is 12 residues long. Here the CDR3 reads CASTRGSSPLHF. CDR3 sequence (DNA): TGTGCCAGCACCCGGGGGAGTTCACCCCTCCACTTT.

This clonotype was seen a handful of times. J is TRBJ1-3 and V is TRBV11-2; D gene unclear. The CDR3 loop spans 16 amino acids. V was trimmed by 5 bases and J by 0 bases, leaving 14 bases between them. The germline V gene has CDR1 SGHAT and CDR2 FQNNGV. Here the CDR3 reads CASSLRGPYSGNTIYF. CDR3 nucleotides: TGTGCCAGCAGCCTACGAGGGCCCTACTCTGGAAACACCATATATTTT.

This clonotype was detected once. This sequence joins TRBV10-2 and TRBJ2-2, with unresolved D. The CDR3 runs to 13 residues. Looked up from germline, CDR1 is WSHSY and CDR2 is SAAADI. V shed 0 bases and J shed 3 bases, with 2 bases lying between them. CDR3 in DNA: TGCGCCAGCAGTGAGTCAGACACCGGGGAGCTGTTTTTT. Translated: CASSESDTGELFF.

The rearrangement links TRBV24-1 to TRBJ2-1; D unresolved. Per germline, CDR1 KGHDR and CDR2 SFDVKD. This CDR3 contains 16 residues. Trimming removed 2 bases from V and 3 bases from J, with 13 bases in between. CDR3 sequence reads: CATSDSPLRGYNEQFF. CDR3 DNA: TGTGCCACCAGTGATTCGCCGTTACGCGGCTACAATGAGCAGTTCTTC.

This clonotype was detected a few times. This chain joins TRBV6-2 or TRBV6-3 and TRBJ2-3; 9 bases match TRBD2. The CDR3 runs to 16 residues. V trimming: 4 bases; J trimming: 3 bases; junction bases outside the gene matches: 8. Germline CDR1 reads MNHEY; CDR2 reads SVGEGT. CDR3 DNA sequence: TGTGCCAGCAGTTCTGGCGGGGGGGATTATACAGATACGCAGTATTTT. Translating gives CASSSGGGDYTDTQYF.

This clonotype was seen at least ten times. The chain links TRBV7-9 to TRBJ2-1; TRBD2 is a possible D gene (7 bases). Germline V gene sequence: CDR1 SEHNR, CDR2 FQNEAQ (reference sequence). CDR3 length: 13 amino acids. V lost 7 bases, J lost 8 bases, and 15 bases lay in between. The CDR3 DNA is TGTGCCAGCAACCATGGGAGGGGGGATGAGCAGTTCTTC. This codes for CASNHGRGDEQFF.

This chain links TRBV6-5 with TRBJ2-1, with D possibly TRBD2 on 5 matching bases. The CDR3 is 14 residues long. CDR1 is MNHEY and CDR2 is SVGAGI in the germline V gene. V was shortened by 5 bases and J by 1 base, with 9 bases between the two germline ends. CDR3 protein: CASSRRESYNEQFF. The CDR3 DNA follows: TGTGCCAGCAGTCGTCGGGAATCCTACAATGAGCAGTTCTTC.

This CDR3 reads CASSSPGHMVYGYTF. Written as DNA, the CDR3 is TGTGCCAGCAGCTCACCGGGACACATGGTTTACGGCTACACCTTC. The rearrangement uses TRBV7-9 and TRBJ1-2, with D maybe TRBD1 (6 bases). This CDR3 contains 15 residues. Between the trimmed V and J ends, which lost 4 bases and 8 bases, there was a span of 20 bases. CDR1 is SEHNR and CDR2 is FQNEAQ in the germline V gene (reference sequence). The whole variable domain, remainder taken from reference TRBV7-9 and TRBJ1-2, is DTGVSQNPRHKITKRGQNVTFRCDPISEHNRLYWYRQTLGQGPEFLTYFQNEAQLEKSRLLSDRFSAERPKGSFSTLEIQRTEQGDSAMYLCASSSPGHMVYGYTFGSGTRLTVV.

As DNA, the CDR3 is TGTGCCAGCAGCTCGTTCCGGGACAATGAAAAACTGTTTTTT. Protein product: CASSSFRDNEKLFF. This chain joins TRBV7-6 and TRBJ1-4; D might be TRBD1 (5 bases). V was shortened by 4 bases and J by 5 bases, with 11 bases between the two germline ends. This CDR3 is 14 amino acids long. Germline values: CDR1 SGHVS, CDR2 FNYEAQ.

This clonotype was counted at least ten times. This sequence joins TRBV7-9 and TRBJ2-1, with D tentatively TRBD2 (7 bases). CDR1 SEHNR and CDR2 FQNEAQ come from the germline V gene (reference sequence). Trimming removed 3 bases at V and 10 bases at J, with 16 bases between. The CDR3 consists of 14 residues. CDR3 amino acids: CASSFVGGAGEQFF. CDR3 bases: TGTGCCAGCAGCTTTGTGGGGGGGGCCGGGGAGCAGTTCTTC.

This CDR3 is CATSRAGPANYGYTF. In DNA form, the CDR3 reads TGTGCCACCAGCAGAGCAGGACCAGCTAACTATGGCTACACCTTC. This chain connects TRBV15 to TRBJ1-2; D unresolved. The length of the CDR3 is 15 residues. V lost 1 base to trimming and J lost 0 bases, with 9 bases between them. Germline loops: CDR1 LNHNV, CDR2 YYDKDF (reference sequence).

The chain joins TRBV6-1 to TRBJ2-5; 11 nucleotides agree with TRBD1. The J segment lost 3 bases and the V segment lost 5 bases, leaving 14 bases of the junction unmatched. The length of the CDR3 is 18 residues. Germline V lookup: CDR1 MNHNS, CDR2 SASEGT. The CDR3 loop reads CASSTWTGGPHGEETQYF. The CDR3 bases are TGTGCCAGCAGTACCTGGACAGGGGGCCCTCATGGAGAAGAGACCCAGTACTTC.

This clonotype has at least ten counts. This chain links TRBV7-8 with TRBJ1-1, with a weak D call TRBD1 (6 bases). The CDR3 extends over 13 amino acids. Trimming removed 4 bases from V and 8 bases from J, with 14 bases in between. From germline, CDR1 is SGHVS and CDR2 FQNEAQ. The DNA of the CDR3 is TGTGCCAGCAGCTCTACAGGGTATGGCGAAGCTTTCTTT. Protein: CASSSTGYGEAFF. The complete variable domain, with remaining parts taken from reference TRBV7-8 and TRBJ1-1, reads GAGVSQSPRYKVAKRGQDVALRCDPISGHVSLFWYQQALGQGPEFLTYFQNEAQLDKSGLPSDRFFAERPEGSVSTLKIQRTQQEDSAVYLCASSSTGYGEAFFGQGTRLTVV.

The chain combines TRBV10-3 with TRBJ2-3; the D is unclear. The CDR3 totals 16 residues. The ends were cut back, 6 bases at V and 1 base at J, with 17 bases in the middle. The germline gives CDR1 ENHRY, CDR2 SYGVKD. CDR3: CAIRPRMAPGTDTQYF. The CDR3 coding sequence is TGTGCCATCAGGCCCAGAATGGCCCCTGGCACAGATACGCAGTATTTT.

This clonotype was counted many times. This chain joins TRBV7-6 and TRBJ2-5; D is perhaps TRBD2 (5 bases). Germline V gives CDR1 SGHVS, CDR2 FNYEAQ. This CDR3 contains 16 residues. The V end was cut by 3 bases, the J end by 4 bases, with 18 bases between. The CDR3 DNA reads TGTGCCAGCAGCTTTTTCCTAGAGGAGGTTCGAGAGACCCAGTACTTC. This codes for CASSFFLEEVRETQYF. Complete variable domain (other parts from reference TRBV7-6 and TRBJ2-5): GAGVSQSPRYKVTKRGQDVALRCDPISGHVSLYWYRQALGQGPEFLTYFNYEAQQDKSGLPNDRFSAERPEGSISTLTIQRTEQRDSAMYRCASSFFLEEVRETQYFGPGTRLLVL.